These 25 T cell receptor beta chains were all obtained from the same sample, sequenced in a study of blood T cell repertoires in COVID-19. Profiled with immunoSEQ multiplex PCR; TCRdb holds only in-frame clones, not every one. In the table there are fewer than 400,000 clones, about 90% of which are singletons. Sequencing was performed on peripheral blood. Receptors were obtained from a woman in her 30s with COVID-19, enrolled during active disease.

The rearrangement links TRBV24-1 to TRBJ1-5, with a weak D call TRBD1 (5 bases). Trimming took 2 bases from V and 10 from J, leaving 17 bases between them. Germline lookup yields CDR1 KGHDR and CDR2 SFDVKD. The CDR3 length is 15 residues. The DNA for the CDR3 is TGTGCCACCAGTGATTCGAGGCAGGGAGGAAAACCCCAGCATTTT. This codes for CATSDSRQGGKPQHF.

The rearrangement joins TRBV2 to TRBJ2-5; D may be TRBD1 (5 bases). With 4 bases removed from V and 5 bases from J, the gap between germline ends came to 14 bases. The V gene's germline CDR1 is SNHLY and CDR2 FYNNEI. This CDR3 has 14 residues. Here the CDR3 DNA reads TGTGCCAGCAGTGTTGGTGCAGGGTTGGAGACCCAGTACTTC. Protein: CASSVGAGLETQYF. Variable domain in full (rest from reference TRBV2 and TRBJ2-5): EPEVTQTPSHQVTQMGQEVILRCVPISNHLYFYWYRQILGQKVEFLVSFYNNEISEKSEIFDDQFSVERPDGSNFTLKIRSTKLEDSAMYFCASSVGAGLETQYFGPGTRLLVL.

CDR3 sequence: CASTEDGTYGYTF. As DNA, the CDR3 is TGTGCCAGCACCGAAGATGGGACATATGGCTACACCTTC. The rearrangement links TRBV3-1 (or the pseudogene TRBV3-2) to TRBJ1-2; the D gene is possibly TRBD1 (6 bases). With 7 bases removed from V and 5 bases from J, the gap between germline ends came to 14 bases. Germline CDR1 reads LGHDT; CDR2 reads YNNKEL (reference sequence). The CDR3 runs 13 residues.

The rearrangement uses TRBV6-1 and TRBJ2-2; 10 bases are shared with TRBD2. Germline CDR1 reads MNHNS; CDR2 reads SASEGT. The J segment lost 7 bases and the V segment lost 2 bases, leaving 4 bases of the junction unmatched. The CDR3 is 15 residues long. Written as DNA, the CDR3 is TGTGCCAGCAGTGAATCTAGCGGGGGAGGCGGGGAGCTGTTTTTT. As protein: CASSESSGGGGELFF.

The J gene is TRBJ2-3, the V gene TRBV5-1; 7 bases agree with TRBD2. Losses at the gene ends were 3 bases for V and 6 bases for J; bases not matched to a gene: 13. CDR3 length equals 16 residues. Germline V CDR1 and CDR2: SGHRS, YFSETQ. CDR3 in amino acids: CASSSGSGLGMDTQYF. The CDR3 nucleotides read TGCGCCAGCAGCTCTGGCTCTGGACTAGGGATGGATACGCAGTATTTT.

CDR3 nucleotides: TGTGCCAGCAGCTTCAGTGGGAACACCGGGGAGCTGTTTTTT. Translated: CASSFSGNTGELFF. This chain uses TRBV7-6 with TRBJ2-2; D not certain. This CDR3 contains 14 residues. Germline CDR1 is SGHVS and CDR2 is FNYEAQ. V dropped 3 bases and J dropped 1 base, with 6 bases sitting between them.

V gene TRBV19 combines with J gene TRBJ1-4; 11 nucleotides match TRBD1. The junction had 11 bases not matched to a gene; V was cut back by 6 bases and J by 8 bases. The CDR3 spans 16 residues. Germline V gives CDR1 LNHDA, CDR2 SQIVND (reference sequence). The CDR3 nucleotides are TGTGCCAGTAGGGGACAGGGGGAGTGGACGTTGGAAAAACTGTTTTTT. This sequence encodes CASRGQGEWTLEKLFF.

V gene TRBV29-1 combines with J gene TRBJ1-2; 10 bases fit TRBD1. V lost 7 bases to trimming and J lost 2 bases; unmatched junction nucleotides: 7. CDR1 and CDR2 from the germline V gene are SQVTM and ANQGSEA. This CDR3 region has 14 residues. This chain's CDR3 is CSALDRGGNYGYTF. As DNA, the CDR3 is TGCAGCGCCCTGGACAGGGGGGGAAACTATGGCTACACCTTC.

The chain combines TRBV6-1 with TRBJ1-5, with a weak D call TRBD1 (5 bases). V was clipped by 3 bases and J by 4 bases, with 10 bases between them. The CDR3 loop spans 14 amino acids. Per the germline V gene, CDR1 is MNHNS and CDR2 is SASEGT. The CDR3 reads CASSEYPGNQPQHF. CDR3 nucleotides: TGTGCCAGCAGTGAGTACCCAGGGAATCAGCCCCAGCATTTT.

The chain combines TRBV7-9 with TRBJ2-5; 7 bases match TRBD1. CDR3 length: 14 amino acids. Losses at the gene ends were 6 bases for V and 1 base for J; bases not matched to a gene: 5. CDR1 and CDR2 (germline): SEHNR, FQNEAQ (reference sequence). CDR3 in DNA: TGTGCCAGCAGGTCCAGGGGGAGCCAAGAGACCCAGTACTTC. Translating gives CASRSRGSQETQYF.

This chain links TRBV5-4 with TRBJ1-6; tentatively, D is TRBD1 (6 bases). The germline V gene encodes CDR1 SGHNT and CDR2 YYREEE (reference sequence). Trimming left V 4 bases short and J 7 bases short, with 15 bases between. The CDR3 runs 15 residues. The CDR3 is CASSAGTHGNSPLHF. CDR3 DNA: TGTGCCAGCAGCGCTGGGACACATGGAAATTCACCCCTCCACTTT.

The gene calls are TRBV3-1 (or the pseudogene TRBV3-2) and TRBJ2-1; unclear D gene. Germline V CDR1 and CDR2: LGHDT, YNNKEL (reference sequence). CDR3 length: 16 residues. V was cut by 0 bases and J by 2 bases, with 11 bases left in between. CDR3 sequence (DNA): TGTGCCAGCAGCCAAGATCTGGGCAGAACCTACAATGAGCAGTTCTTC. This codes for CASSQDLGRTYNEQFF.

The V call is TRBV6-5, the J call TRBJ2-3; 12 positions agree with TRBD2. V gave up 8 bases and J gave up 4 bases; unmatched junction bases: 4. The CDR3 contains 14 residues. Germline CDR1 is MNHEY and CDR2 is SVGAGI. CDR3 DNA: TGTGCCAGCGCTAGCGGGGGGGCCCCAGATACGCAGTATTTT. This encodes CASASGGAPDTQYF.

This clone was recorded a few times. The genes are TRBV6-2 or TRBV6-3 and TRBJ1-2; D possibly corresponds to TRBD1 (5 bases). The CDR3 spans 15 residues. Germline lookup yields CDR1 MNHEY and CDR2 SVGEGT. With 0 bases removed from V and 7 bases from J, the gap between germline ends came to 15 bases. CDR3 protein: CASSYSGTPRSGYTF. The CDR3 bases are TGTGCCAGCAGTTACTCGGGGACTCCCCGAAGTGGCTACACCTTC.

V gene TRBV2 combines with J gene TRBJ2-3; D unclear. V gave up 2 bases and J gave up 7 bases, with 16 bases separating them. Germline V gives CDR1 SNHLY, CDR2 FYNNEI. CDR3 length: 15 amino acids. The CDR3 spells CASSERQTYTYTQYF. CDR3 DNA: TGTGCCAGCAGTGAACGGCAGACTTATACGTATACGCAGTATTTT.

The chain employs TRBV11-2 and TRBJ1-2, with D perhaps matching TRBD1 (6 bases). Deletions cut 4 bases from V and 5 bases from J, with 17 bases between. Germline-derived CDR1 and CDR2 are SGHAT and FQNNGV. The CDR3 has 15 residues. This CDR3 reads CASSSGDRGVYGYTF. The CDR3 nucleotides are TGTGCCAGCAGCTCAGGGGACCGGGGTGTTTATGGCTACACCTTC.

The rearrangement links TRBV6-5 to TRBJ2-1; D perhaps matches TRBD1 (6 bases). V lost 8 bases and J 0 bases, leaving 14 bases between the germline ends. The CDR3 runs 15 residues. CDR1 MNHEY and CDR2 SVGAGI come from the germline V gene. The CDR3 DNA sequence: TGTGCCAGCCCCGTTGGGGGCAGCTCCTACAATGAGCAGTTCTTC. Protein: CASPVGGSSYNEQFF.

The chain has TRBV23-1 and TRBJ1-6; maybe TRBD1 (6 bases). TRBV23-1 is placed among ORFs of uncertain function. V lost 8 bases and J lost 0, with 17 bases in between. This CDR3 has 17 amino acids. CDR3 sequence: CASPRWTESSYNSPLHF. The CDR3 nucleotides are TGCGCCAGCCCCCGATGGACAGAGAGCTCCTATAATTCACCCCTCCACTTT.

V is TRBV15 and J is TRBJ1-2; D gene ambiguous. Germline loops: CDR1 LNHNV, CDR2 YYDKDF (reference sequence). The CDR3 is 14 amino acids. The germline V and J ends were trimmed by 1 base and 4 bases, with 10 bases remaining between them. This chain's CDR3 is CATSRGGVRYGYTF. The DNA of the CDR3 is TGTGCCACCAGCAGAGGGGGAGTTCGCTATGGCTACACCTTC.

The chain recombines TRBV4-2 with TRBJ2-5; TRBD2 aligns across 11 bases. V was pared by 6 bases and J by 5 bases, with 8 bases of the junction left unmatched. The CDR3 spans 15 residues. CDR1 is LGHNA, CDR2 YNFKEQ, per germline. CDR3 amino acids: CASRRTSGGRETQYF. CDR3 bases: TGTGCCAGCAGGCGAACTAGCGGGGGCCGGGAGACCCAGTACTTC.

The V gene is TRBV30, the J gene TRBJ1-3; 9 bases match TRBD1. V trimming: 0 bases; J trimming: 1 base; junction bases outside the gene matches: 4. Germline loops: CDR1 GTSNPN, CDR2 SVGIG (reference sequence). There are 16 residues in the CDR3. The CDR3 region has the DNA TGTGCCTGGAGTGTCAAAGGACAGGGGTCTGGAAACACCATATATTTT. Encoded protein: CAWSVKGQGSGNTIYF.

J is TRBJ1-6 and V is TRBV2, with 9 bases that match TRBD1. Germline CDR1 SNHLY, CDR2 FYNNEI. V shed 6 bases, J shed 4 bases, and the junction held 7 bases outside the gene matches. CDR3 length: 16 amino acids. The CDR3: CASRAGQGFYNSPLHF. The CDR3 nucleotides are TGTGCCAGCAGGGCCGGACAGGGGTTTTATAATTCACCCCTCCACTTT. Full variable domain (missing parts from reference TRBV2 and TRBJ1-6): EPEVTQTPSHQVTQMGQEVILRCVPISNHLYFYWYRQILGQKVEFLVSFYNNEISEKSEIFDDQFSVERPDGSNFTLKIRSTKLEDSAMYFCASRAGQGFYNSPLHFGNGTRLTVT.

The CDR3 reads CASSVGTGRPTREKLFF. CDR3 DNA sequence: TGTGCCAGCAGCGTAGGGACAGGGAGGCCCACCCGAGAAAAACTGTTTTTT. This chain connects TRBV7-9 to TRBJ1-4; 9 nucleotides align to TRBD1. The CDR3 is 17 residues long. Germline assignment: CDR1 SEHNR and CDR2 FQNEAQ (reference sequence). After removal of 5 bases from V and 8 bases from J, the junction contained 15 bases not matched to a gene.

This rearrangement joins TRBV19 to TRBJ1-3; D may be TRBD1 (6 bases). The germline V gene encodes CDR1 LNHDA and CDR2 SQIVND (reference sequence). This CDR3 spans 16 amino acids. V lost 7 bases to trimming and J lost 0 bases, with 16 bases between them. Here the CDR3 reads CASTLPGEVSGNTIYF. CDR3 DNA sequence: TGTGCCAGTACGTTACCAGGGGAAGTCTCTGGAAACACCATATATTTT.

The gene calls are TRBV18 and TRBJ1-2; D unclear. Deletions cut 0 bases from V and 11 bases from J, with 13 bases between. Germline values: CDR1 KGHSH, CDR2 LQKENI. The CDR3 length is 13 residues. Written as DNA, the CDR3 is TGTGCCAGCTCACCACCGACACAAGCTCAGTACACCTTC. Protein product: CASSPPTQAQYTF.